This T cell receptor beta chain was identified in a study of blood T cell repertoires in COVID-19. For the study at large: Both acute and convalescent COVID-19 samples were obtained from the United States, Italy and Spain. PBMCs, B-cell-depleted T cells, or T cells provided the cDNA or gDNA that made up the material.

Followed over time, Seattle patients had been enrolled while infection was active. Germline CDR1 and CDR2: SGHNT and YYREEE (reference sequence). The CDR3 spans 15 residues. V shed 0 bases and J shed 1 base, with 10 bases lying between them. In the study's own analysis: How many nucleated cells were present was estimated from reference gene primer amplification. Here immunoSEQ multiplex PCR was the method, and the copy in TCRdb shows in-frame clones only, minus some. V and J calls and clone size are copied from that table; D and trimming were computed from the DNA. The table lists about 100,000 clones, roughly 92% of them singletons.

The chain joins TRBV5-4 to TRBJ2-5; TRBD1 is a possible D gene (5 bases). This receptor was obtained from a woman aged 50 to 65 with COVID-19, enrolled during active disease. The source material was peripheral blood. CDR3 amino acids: CASSLGSTVQETQYF. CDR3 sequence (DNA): TGTGCCAGCAGCTTGGGGTCGACAGTCCAAGAGACCCAGTACTTC.